Below are 11 T cell receptor beta chains sequenced from a single sample in a study of blood T cells in healthy people across ages (dated by TCRdb to about 2015). Libraries were built with 5' RACE. This sample was sequenced with an Illumina HiSeq 2500. A second roughly 7 to 11 cycle PCR used a sample-barcoded 5' primer and a J-beta primer mix. The raw public reads went through TCRdb reprocessing: fastp at Q25, MiXCR clone calling, in-frame beta chains kept. Every CDR3 protein is listed once, alongside the most common genes and DNA of its rows. Recorded for this sample are hundreds of thousands of distinct CDR3 sequences; approximately 50% of them occurred a single time. The ten largest clones add up to 30% to 35% of the sample. Sample: blood. The receptors stem from an older woman in good health.

The chain carries TRBV29-1 and TRBJ2-3, with D maybe TRBD2 (5 bases). CDR3 length equals 13 residues. Trimming removed 7 bases from V and 2 bases from J, with 13 bases in between. Germline CDR1 and CDR2: SQVTM and ANQGSEA. In DNA form, the CDR3 reads TGCAGCGCGTCTAGGAGGATCACAGATACGCAGTATTTT. As protein: CSASRRITDTQYF.

This rearrangement joins TRBV18 to TRBJ1-2; D is uncertain. Trimming cost V 1 base and J 8 bases, with 11 bases left between them. This CDR3 is 13 amino acids long. Germline V gene sequence: CDR1 KGHSH, CDR2 LQKENI. As DNA, the CDR3 is TGTGCCAGCTCACCACGGCGGCTCGAGGGCTACACCTTC. This encodes CASSPRRLEGYTF.

The sample holds a few counts of this clonotype. The V and J genes are TRBV7-2 and TRBJ2-6; no definite D call. V was trimmed by 2 bases and J by 3 bases, leaving 8 bases between them. Germline V lookup: CDR1 SGHTA, CDR2 FQGNSA. The CDR3 has 15 amino acids. The CDR3 nucleotides are TGTGCCAGCAGCTTAAAGCGTCTTGGGGCCAACGTCCTGACTTTC. Translating it yields CASSLKRLGANVLTF.

The V call is TRBV20-1, the J call TRBJ2-7; D is unclear. The V gene lost 0 bases and the J gene lost 4 bases, with 10 bases spanning the gap. The germline V gene has CDR1 DFQATT and CDR2 SNEGSKA (reference sequence). This CDR3 spans 13 amino acids. CDR3 amino acids: CSARDLGPYEQYF. DNA for the CDR3: TGCAGTGCTAGAGATTTGGGCCCATACGAGCAGTACTTC.

The genes are TRBV11-1 and TRBJ2-1; TRBD2 aligns across 12 bases. The CDR3 is 13 residues long. The J segment lost 15 bases and the V segment lost 2 bases, leaving 5 bases of the junction unmatched. The germline CDR1 and CDR2 sequences are SGHAT and FQDESV (reference sequence). The CDR3 region has the DNA TGTGCCAGCAGCTTATACCTAGCGGGAGGGCTGTTCTTC. It is translated as CASSLYLAGGLFF.

Note on this clonotype: Germline is not matched at one junction end, which may reflect a read error. V is TRBV28 and J is TRBJ2-4, with D possibly TRBD1 on 6 matching bases. The better agreement between TRBJ2-5 and the DNA end casts doubt on the J call. The germline gives CDR1 MDHEN, CDR2 SYDVKM. There are 13 residues in the CDR3. The CDR3 loop reads CAGSLDRQETQYF. Written as DNA, the CDR3 is TGTGCCGGCAGTTTAGACAGGCAAGAGACCCAGTACTTC.

The chain combines TRBV9 with TRBJ2-3, with a weak D call TRBD2 (5 bases). Germline assignment: CDR1 SGDLS and CDR2 YYNGEE. V shed 3 bases and J shed 3 bases, with 14 bases lying between them. This CDR3 has 15 residues. In nucleotides, the CDR3 is TGTGCCAGCAGCGGAGGGTCCCTCGGGACAGATACGCAGTATTTT. It translates to CASSGGSLGTDTQYF.

CDR3 amino acids: CASGQGRETQYF. The CDR3 nucleotides read TGTGCCAGCGGTCAAGGGAGGGAGACCCAGTACTTC. The chain couples TRBV28 to TRBJ2-5, with a tentative D call TRBD2 (6 bases). This CDR3 spans 12 amino acids. V was shortened by 8 bases and J by 5 bases, with 12 bases between the two germline ends. Per germline, CDR1 MDHEN and CDR2 SYDVKM.

The chain has TRBV20-1 and TRBJ2-1; TRBD2 agrees at 12 bases. CDR3 size: 14 residues. V lost 3 bases and J lost 10; bases outside the gene matches: 7. From germline, CDR1 is DFQATT and CDR2 SNEGSKA (reference sequence). The CDR3, as DNA: TGCAGTGCTAGTACTAGCGGGAGGAAAAGAGAGCAGTTCTTC. As protein: CSASTSGRKREQFF.

To note about this clonotype: Relative to the germline gene, one junction end is altered; a read error may explain this. This chain uses TRBV18 with TRBJ2-7; a possible D gene is TRBD1 (6 bases). This CDR3 contains 14 residues. From germline, CDR1 is KGHSH and CDR2 LQKENI. The CDR3 region is CASSPGTNSDEQYF. DNA for the CDR3: TGTGCCAGCTCACCCGGGACAAACTCCGACGAGCAGTACTTC.

The rearrangement links TRBV9 to TRBJ2-1; 7 bases line up with TRBD1. This CDR3 is 16 amino acids long. The V gene's germline CDR1 is SGDLS and CDR2 YYNGEE. Trimming took 0 bases from V and 6 from J; bases not matched to a gene: 9. The CDR3, as DNA: TGTGCCAGCAGCGTAGCCCACAGGGGAATCGGCAATGAGCAGTTCTTC. This gives the protein CASSVAHRGIGNEQFF. Full variable domain (outside the CDR3, taken from reference TRBV9 and TRBJ2-1): DSGVTQTPKHLITATGQRVTLRCSPRSGDLSVYWYQQSLDQGLQFLIQYYNGEERAKGNILERFSAQQFPDLHSELNLSSLELGDSALYFCASSVAHRGIGNEQFFGPGTRLTVL.